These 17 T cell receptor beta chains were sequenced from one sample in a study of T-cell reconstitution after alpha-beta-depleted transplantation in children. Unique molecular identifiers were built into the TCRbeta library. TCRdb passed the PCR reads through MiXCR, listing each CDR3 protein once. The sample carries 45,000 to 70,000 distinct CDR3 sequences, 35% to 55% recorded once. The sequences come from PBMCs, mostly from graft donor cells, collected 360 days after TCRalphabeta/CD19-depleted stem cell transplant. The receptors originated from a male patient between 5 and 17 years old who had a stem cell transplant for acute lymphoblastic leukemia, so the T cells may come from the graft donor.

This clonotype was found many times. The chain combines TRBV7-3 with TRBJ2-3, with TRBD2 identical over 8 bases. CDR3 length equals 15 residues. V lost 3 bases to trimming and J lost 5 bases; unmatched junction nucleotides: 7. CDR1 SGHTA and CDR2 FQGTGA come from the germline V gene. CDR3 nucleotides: TGTGCCAGCAGCTTCGGAGCGGGAGAGGGAGATACGCAGTATTTT. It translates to CASSFGAGEGDTQYF. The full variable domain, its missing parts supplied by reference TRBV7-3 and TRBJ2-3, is GAGVSQTPSNKVTEKGKYVELRCDPISGHTALYWYRQSLGQGPEFLIYFQGTGAADDSGLPNDRFFAVRPEGSVSTLKIQRTERGDSAVYLCASSFGAGEGDTQYFGPGTRLTVL.

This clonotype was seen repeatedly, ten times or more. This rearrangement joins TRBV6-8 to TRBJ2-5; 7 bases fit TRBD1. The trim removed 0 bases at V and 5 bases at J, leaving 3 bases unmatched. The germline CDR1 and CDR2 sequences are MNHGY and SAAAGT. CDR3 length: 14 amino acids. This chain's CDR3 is CASSYSSRGETQYF. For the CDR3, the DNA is TGTGCCAGCAGTTACTCGAGCAGGGGGGAGACCCAGTACTTC.

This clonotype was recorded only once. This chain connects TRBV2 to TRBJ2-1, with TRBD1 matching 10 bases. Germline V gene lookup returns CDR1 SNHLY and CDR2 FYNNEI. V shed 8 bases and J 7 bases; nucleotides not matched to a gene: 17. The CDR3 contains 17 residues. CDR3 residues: CASQTPDRGRRSNEQFF. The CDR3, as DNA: TGTGCCAGCCAAACCCCAGACAGGGGGCGCCGTTCGAATGAGCAGTTCTTC. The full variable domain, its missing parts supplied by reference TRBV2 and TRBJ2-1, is EPEVTQTPSHQVTQMGQEVILRCVPISNHLYFYWYRQILGQKVEFLVSFYNNEISEKSEIFDDQFSVERPDGSNFTLKIRSTKLEDSAMYFCASQTPDRGRRSNEQFFGPGTRLTVL.

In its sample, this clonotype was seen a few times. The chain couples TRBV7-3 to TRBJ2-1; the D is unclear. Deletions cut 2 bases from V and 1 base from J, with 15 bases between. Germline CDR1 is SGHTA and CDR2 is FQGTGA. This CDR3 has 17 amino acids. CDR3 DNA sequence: TGTGCCAGCAGCTTAGTCGCGGTCTGGTCATCCTACAATGAGCAGTTCTTC. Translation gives CASSLVAVWSSYNEQFF.

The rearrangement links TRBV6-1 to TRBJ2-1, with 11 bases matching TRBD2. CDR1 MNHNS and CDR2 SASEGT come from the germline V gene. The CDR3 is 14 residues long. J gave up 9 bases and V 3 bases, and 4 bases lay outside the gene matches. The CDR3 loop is CASSEGLAGGEQFF. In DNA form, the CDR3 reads TGTGCCAGCAGTGAGGGTCTAGCGGGAGGTGAGCAGTTCTTC.

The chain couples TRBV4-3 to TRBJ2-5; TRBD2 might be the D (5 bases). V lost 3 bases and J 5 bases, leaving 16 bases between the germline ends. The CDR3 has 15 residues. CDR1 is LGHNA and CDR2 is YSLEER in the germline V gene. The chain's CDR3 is CASSQKWQEEETQYF. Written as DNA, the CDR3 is TGCGCCAGCAGCCAGAAATGGCAGGAGGAGGAGACCCAGTACTTC.

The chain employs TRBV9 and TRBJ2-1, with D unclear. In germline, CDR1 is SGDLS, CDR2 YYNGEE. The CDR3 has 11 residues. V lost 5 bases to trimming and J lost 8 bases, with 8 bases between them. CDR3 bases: TGTGCCAGCAGTGTCGGATATGAGCAGTTCTTC. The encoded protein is CASSVGYEQFF.

The DNA of the CDR3 is TGCAGTGCTAGAGTTATACCTGGAAACACCATATATTTT. It specifies CSARVIPGNTIYF. This chain connects TRBV20-1 to TRBJ1-3, with D hard to call. This CDR3 spans 13 amino acids. Germline V gives CDR1 DFQATT, CDR2 SNEGSKA (reference sequence). Trimming took off 1 base at V and 2 bases at J, with 6 bases between the two ends.

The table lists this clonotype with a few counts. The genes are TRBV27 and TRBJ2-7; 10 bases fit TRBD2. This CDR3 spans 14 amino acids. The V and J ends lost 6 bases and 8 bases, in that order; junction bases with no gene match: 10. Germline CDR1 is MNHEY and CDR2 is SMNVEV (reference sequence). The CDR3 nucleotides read TGTGCCAGCAGAACCGGGACTAGCGAGGGCCAGCAGTACTTC. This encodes CASRTGTSEGQQYF.

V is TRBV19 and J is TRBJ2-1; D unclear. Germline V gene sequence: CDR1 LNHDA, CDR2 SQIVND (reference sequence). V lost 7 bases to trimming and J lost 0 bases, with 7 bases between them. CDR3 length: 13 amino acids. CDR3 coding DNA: TGTGCCAGTACCCCGAGCTCCTACAATGAGCAGTTCTTC. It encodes CASTPSSYNEQFF.

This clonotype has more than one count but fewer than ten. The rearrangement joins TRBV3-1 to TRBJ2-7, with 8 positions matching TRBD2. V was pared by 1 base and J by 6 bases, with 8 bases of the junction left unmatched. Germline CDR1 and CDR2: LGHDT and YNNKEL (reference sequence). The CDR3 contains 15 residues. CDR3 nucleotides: TGTGCCAGCAGCCAAGCTGGCCGGGAGGGCCTCGAGCAGTACTTC. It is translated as CASSQAGREGLEQYF.

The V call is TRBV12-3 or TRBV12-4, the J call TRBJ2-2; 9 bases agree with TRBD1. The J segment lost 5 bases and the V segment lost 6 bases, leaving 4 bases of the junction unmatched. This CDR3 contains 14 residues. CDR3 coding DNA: TGTGCCAGCAGCCTCGGGACAGGGACCGGGGAGCTGTTTTTT. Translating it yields CASSLGTGTGELFF.

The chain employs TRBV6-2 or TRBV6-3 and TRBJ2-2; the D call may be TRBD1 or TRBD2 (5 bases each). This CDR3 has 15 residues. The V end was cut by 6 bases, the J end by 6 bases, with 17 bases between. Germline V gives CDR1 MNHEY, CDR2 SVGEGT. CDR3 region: CASSDYSWGPGELFF. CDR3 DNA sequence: TGTGCCAGCAGCGACTATAGCTGGGGCCCCGGGGAGCTGTTTTTT.

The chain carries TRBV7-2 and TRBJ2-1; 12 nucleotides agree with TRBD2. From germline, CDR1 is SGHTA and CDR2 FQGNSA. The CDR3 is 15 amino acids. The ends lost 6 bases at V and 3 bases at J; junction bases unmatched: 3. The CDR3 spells CASRTSGSIYNEQFF. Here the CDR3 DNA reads TGTGCCAGCAGGACTAGCGGGAGTATCTACAATGAGCAGTTCTTC.

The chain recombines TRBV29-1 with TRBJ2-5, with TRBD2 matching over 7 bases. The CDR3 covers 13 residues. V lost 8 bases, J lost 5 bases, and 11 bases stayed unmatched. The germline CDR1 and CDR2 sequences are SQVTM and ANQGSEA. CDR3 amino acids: CSTTGTTVETQYF. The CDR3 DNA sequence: TGCAGCACTACCGGGACTACCGTTGAGACCCAGTACTTC.

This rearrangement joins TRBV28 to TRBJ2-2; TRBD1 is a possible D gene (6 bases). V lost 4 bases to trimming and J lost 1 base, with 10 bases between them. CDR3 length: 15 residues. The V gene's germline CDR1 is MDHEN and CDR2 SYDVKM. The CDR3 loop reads CASSSLDRNTGELFF. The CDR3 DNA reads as TGTGCCAGCAGTTCCCTGGACAGGAACACCGGGGAGCTGTTTTTT.

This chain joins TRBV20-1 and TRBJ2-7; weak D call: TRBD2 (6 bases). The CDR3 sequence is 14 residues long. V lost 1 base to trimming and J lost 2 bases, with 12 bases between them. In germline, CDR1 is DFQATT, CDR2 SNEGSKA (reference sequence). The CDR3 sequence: CSARVARETYEQYF. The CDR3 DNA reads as TGCAGTGCTAGAGTTGCACGGGAGACCTACGAGCAGTACTTC.